Each of the 30 T cell receptor beta chains below was sequenced from the same sample in a study of blood T cell repertoires in COVID-19. TCRdb's table, derived via immunoSEQ multiplex PCR, lists solely in-frame clones and lacks some. The sample lists about 60,000 clones, almost 90% occurring once. Material: peripheral blood. These receptors all stem from a man aged 55 to 70 with acute or convalescent COVID-19.

The chain has TRBV5-3 and TRBJ2-1, with D possibly TRBD2 on 5 matching bases. TRBV5-3 is labeled an ORF, and its function is uncertain. V lost 4 bases, J lost 6 bases, and 17 bases lay in between. This CDR3 is built from 15 residues. In DNA, the CDR3 is TGTGCCAGAAGCGGGTTGGCACTCCGGGGCAATGAGCAGTTCTTC. This translates into CARSGLALRGNEQFF.

This chain connects TRBV4-1 to TRBJ2-3; 8 positions agree with TRBD2. The CDR3 sequence is 16 residues long. The germline V gene encodes CDR1 MGHRA and CDR2 YSYEKL. V trimming: 0 bases; J trimming: 4 bases; junction bases outside the gene matches: 6. The CDR3 DNA reads TGCGCCAGCAGCCAAGATGTCGTGCGGGAGGCAGATACGCAGTATTTT. Amino acids: CASSQDVVREADTQYF.

The V and J genes are TRBV24-1 and TRBJ1-2; TRBD1 agrees at 9 bases. V was clipped by 4 bases and J by 8 bases; unmatched bases: 7. The germline gives CDR1 KGHDR, CDR2 SFDVKD. CDR3 size: 14 residues. Here the CDR3 reads CATSDSGQGGGYTF. DNA of the CDR3: TGTGCCACCAGTGACTCGGGACAGGGAGGCGGCTACACCTTC.

This chain uses TRBV24-1 with TRBJ1-4; TRBD1 agrees at 8 bases. CDR3 size: 19 residues. Germline CDR1 reads KGHDR; CDR2 reads SFDVKD. With 1 base clipped from V and 4 bases from J, the junction kept 13 bases outside the gene matches. CDR3 in amino acids: CATSDLSTGERALNEKLFF. The DNA of the CDR3 is TGTGCCACCAGTGATTTATCGACAGGGGAACGAGCCCTTAATGAAAAACTGTTTTTT.

This clone was counted between two and nine times. The chain joins TRBV30 to TRBJ2-5; D ambiguous. The V end lost 0 bases, the J end lost 5 bases, and 13 bases lay between the germline ends. The germline V gene encodes CDR1 GTSNPN and CDR2 SVGIG (reference sequence). CDR3 size: 14 residues. The CDR3 sequence: CAWSVSPPRETQYF. The DNA for the CDR3 is TGTGCCTGGAGTGTATCTCCACCTAGGGAGACCCAGTACTTC.

The V and J genes are TRBV6-5 and TRBJ2-7, with TRBD2 identical over 15 bases. CDR3 length: 14 residues. CDR1 is MNHEY and CDR2 is SVGAGI in the germline V gene. The junction had 2 bases not matched to a gene; V was cut back by 5 bases and J by 6 bases. CDR3 sequence: CASSRGLAGGEQYF. The CDR3 coding sequence is TGTGCCAGCAGTCGGGGACTAGCGGGAGGCGAGCAGTACTTC.

This clone was detected once. The V and J genes are TRBV7-3 and TRBJ2-7; 8 positions agree with TRBD1. CDR3 length: 15 residues. Germline CDR1 is SGHTA and CDR2 is FQGTGA. With V trimmed by 2 bases and J by 2 bases, 5 bases remained unmatched. The CDR3 reads CASSLAGTGPYEQYF. CDR3 nucleotide sequence: TGTGCCAGCAGCTTAGCGGGGACAGGTCCCTACGAGCAGTACTTC.

The chain employs TRBV27 and TRBJ2-2; TRBD2 aligns across 7 bases. With V trimmed by 6 bases and J by 8 bases, 12 bases remained unmatched. CDR3 length: 15 residues. Germline V gene lookup returns CDR1 MNHEY and CDR2 SMNVEV (reference sequence). The CDR3 spells CASSKEWAAGGELFF. CDR3 coding DNA: TGTGCCAGCAGCAAAGAATGGGCAGCGGGGGGGGAGCTGTTTTTT.

This chain links TRBV28 with TRBJ1-5; possible D gene TRBD1, 6 bases. The CDR3 is made up of 13 amino acids. Germline CDR1 reads MDHEN; CDR2 reads SYDVKM. Trimming stripped 7 bases from V and 8 bases from J, with 15 bases between. The CDR3 protein is CASTQGRWEPQHF. CDR3 in DNA: TGTGCCAGCACCCAGGGGCGTTGGGAGCCCCAGCATTTT.

The chain employs TRBV4-2 and TRBJ1-3; weak D call: TRBD1 (5 bases). The length of the CDR3 is 21 residues. Trimming cost V 4 bases and J 3 bases, with 31 bases left between them. The germline V gene encodes CDR1 LGHNA and CDR2 YNFKEQ. The CDR3 sequence is CASSPMPGGRVNLSGGNTIYF. The CDR3 DNA reads TGTGCCAGCAGCCCAATGCCGGGAGGCAGGGTAAACTTAAGTGGTGGAAACACCATATATTTT.

This clone showed up just once. The rearrangement links TRBV27 to TRBJ1-6, with D perhaps matching TRBD1 (5 bases). The CDR3 spans 15 residues. The V gene's germline CDR1 is MNHEY and CDR2 SMNVEV (reference sequence). Trimming took off 8 bases at V and 1 base at J, with 12 bases between the two ends. The CDR3 region has the DNA TGTGCCAGCCCCCGACGGGGGTCCTATAATTCACCCCTCCACTTT. Translated, it gives CASPRRGSYNSPLHF.

The chain couples TRBV2 to TRBJ1-1, with D unclear. Germline loops: CDR1 SNHLY, CDR2 FYNNEI. V was pared by 4 bases and J by 6 bases, with 12 bases between. The CDR3 has 13 amino acids. CDR3 sequence: CASSGLQAPEAFF. The CDR3 region has the DNA TGTGCCAGCAGTGGTCTCCAGGCCCCTGAAGCTTTCTTT.

The CDR3 region has the DNA TGCGCCAGCAGCTTGGGACTAGCGGGAGGGCCTGGCGGTGAGCAGTTCTTC. Encoded protein: CASSLGLAGGPGGEQFF. The chain has TRBV5-1 and TRBJ2-1, with 14 positions matching TRBD2. Germline loops: CDR1 SGHRS, CDR2 YFSETQ. V dropped 0 bases and J dropped 9; count of bases not matched to a gene: 8. CDR3 size: 17 residues. The variable domain in full, with the rest retrieved from reference TRBV5-1 and TRBJ2-1, is KAGVTQTPRYLIKTRGQQVTLSCSPISGHRSVSWYQQTPGQGLQFLFEYFSETQRNKGNFPGRFSGRQFSNSRSEMNVSTLELGDSALYLCASSLGLAGGPGGEQFFGPGTRLTVL.

This sequence joins TRBV2 and TRBJ1-2, with TRBD1 matching 10 bases. V dropped 6 bases and J dropped 5; count of bases not matched to a gene: 9. Per germline, CDR1 SNHLY and CDR2 FYNNEI. CDR3 length equals 15 residues. Here the CDR3 DNA reads TGTGCCAGCAGCTCGACAGGGGGCTACGAATATGGCTACACCTTC. Its translation: CASSSTGGYEYGYTF.

The chain recombines TRBV28 with TRBJ2-7; 9 positions match TRBD2. Per germline, CDR1 MDHEN and CDR2 SYDVKM. The ends lost 4 bases at V and 11 bases at J; junction bases unmatched: 15. CDR3 length: 15 residues. The CDR3 loop is CASSSASSGKWAEYF. DNA for the CDR3: TGTGCCAGCAGTTCCGCATCTAGCGGGAAATGGGCGGAGTACTTC. Filled out from reference TRBV28 and TRBJ2-7, the complete variable domain reads DVKVTQSSRYLVKRTGEKVFLECVQDMDHENMFWYRQDPGLGLRLIYFSYDVKMKEKGDIPEGYSVSREKKERFSLILESASTNQTSMYLCASSSASSGKWAEYFGPGTRLTVT.

This chain uses TRBV11-2 with TRBJ1-2; 10 nucleotides align to TRBD1. This CDR3 comprises 17 residues. With 4 bases clipped from V and 7 bases from J, the junction kept 15 bases outside the gene matches. CDR1 is SGHAT, CDR2 FQNNGV, per germline. CDR3 amino acids: CASSSPWPPGQGSGYTF. The CDR3 bases are TGTGCCAGCAGCTCCCCTTGGCCTCCGGGACAGGGGAGTGGCTACACCTTC.

The chain couples TRBV19 to TRBJ2-7; 10 bases align to TRBD1. With V trimmed by 6 bases and J by 7 bases, 9 bases remained unmatched. CDR3 length: 14 residues. Germline V lookup: CDR1 LNHDA, CDR2 SQIVND (reference sequence). Written as DNA, the CDR3 is TGTGCCAGTAGGCCAGGGACAGGGGAGGGAGAGCAGTACTTC. Its protein product is CASRPGTGEGEQYF.

DNA for the CDR3: TGTGCCAGCAGTTTATCCCCAGGGGGCGCCGCTTCACCCCTCCACTTT. Translated, it gives CASSLSPGGAASPLHF. The chain recombines TRBV27 with TRBJ1-6, with TRBD1 matching over 8 bases. The CDR3 has 16 amino acids. The ends lost 0 bases at V and 9 bases at J; junction bases unmatched: 7. Germline CDR1 MNHEY, CDR2 SMNVEV (reference sequence).

The V call is TRBV15, the J call TRBJ2-5, with D possibly being TRBD1 (5 bases). The CDR3 totals 15 residues. CDR1 is LNHNV, CDR2 YYDKDF, per germline (reference sequence). V shed 0 bases and J shed 5 bases, with 13 bases lying between them. CDR3 bases: TGTGCCACCAGCAGAGAAAAAATGACAGTCGAGACCCAGTACTTC. This codes for CATSREKMTVETQYF.

The chain is built from TRBV7-3 and TRBJ1-1, with D perhaps matching TRBD1 (5 bases). The CDR3 covers 15 residues. Per the germline V gene, CDR1 is SGHTA and CDR2 is FQGTGA. V lost 0 bases, J lost 0 bases, and 8 bases lay in between. CDR3 bases: TGTGCCAGCAGCTTAACCCAGGGATTGAACACTGAAGCTTTCTTT. Translation gives CASSLTQGLNTEAFF.

This clone appeared once. The chain links TRBV19 to TRBJ2-7; D is perhaps TRBD2 (7 bases). V lost 0 bases to trimming and J lost 2 bases, with 8 bases between them. CDR1 and CDR2 from the germline V gene are LNHDA and SQIVND (reference sequence). The length of the CDR3 is 14 residues. CDR3 sequence reads: CASSIERGPYEQYF. CDR3 bases: TGTGCCAGTAGTATAGAGCGGGGGCCCTACGAGCAGTACTTC.

This clone has just a few counts. The chain carries TRBV20-1 and TRBJ1-2; D ambiguous. The germline V and J ends were trimmed by 3 bases and 6 bases, with 11 bases remaining between them. The CDR3 sequence is 12 residues long. Germline assignment: CDR1 DFQATT and CDR2 SNEGSKA (reference sequence). CDR3 in amino acids: CSASLRGDGYTF. Written as DNA, the CDR3 is TGCAGTGCTAGTTTGCGGGGTGATGGCTACACCTTC.

This chain uses TRBV3-1 (or the pseudogene TRBV3-2) with TRBJ1-2; 8 nucleotides match TRBD1. The CDR3 is made up of 15 amino acids. Per the germline V gene, CDR1 is LGHDT and CDR2 is YNNKEL (reference sequence). V was clipped by 1 base and J by 6 bases; unmatched bases: 7. In DNA form, the CDR3 reads TGTGCCAGCAGCCAAGTCGGCAGGGGGCTCCATGGCTACACCTTC. It specifies CASSQVGRGLHGYTF.

This rearrangement joins TRBV28 to TRBJ1-5, with a possible D match to TRBD1 (6 bases). Trimming stripped 6 bases from V and 4 bases from J, with 13 bases between. Per germline, CDR1 MDHEN and CDR2 SYDVKM. The CDR3 length is 14 residues. The CDR3, as DNA: TGTGCCAGCAGGAAACAGGGAGCAAATCAGCCCCAGCATTTT. Amino acid sequence: CASRKQGANQPQHF.

The chain is built from TRBV18 and TRBJ1-4; 9 nucleotides match TRBD1. The CDR3 spans 16 residues. Germline V gene sequence: CDR1 KGHSH, CDR2 LQKENI. V trimming: 0 bases; J trimming: 8 bases; junction bases outside the gene matches: 7. The CDR3: CASSPPKGTGIEKLFF. The CDR3 DNA follows: TGTGCCAGCTCACCACCAAAGGGGACAGGGATCGAAAAACTGTTTTTT.

The chain uses TRBV5-4 and TRBJ2-1; unclear D gene. The V gene's germline CDR1 is SGHNT and CDR2 YYREEE (reference sequence). This CDR3 spans 14 amino acids. V was clipped by 2 bases and J by 4 bases, with 10 bases between them. CDR3 region: CASSFGVTYNEQFF. CDR3 coding DNA: TGTGCCAGCAGCTTTGGAGTAACATACAATGAGCAGTTCTTC.

The CDR3 region has the DNA TGTGCCAGCAGTGCGCCCTCCCGAGGAAACACCATATATTTT. This encodes CASSAPSRGNTIYF. The chain recombines TRBV27 with TRBJ1-3, with D unresolved. V lost 5 bases and J 4 bases, leaving 12 bases between the germline ends. Germline loops: CDR1 MNHEY, CDR2 SMNVEV (reference sequence). This CDR3 contains 14 residues.

The J gene is TRBJ1-3, the V gene TRBV18; D call uncertain. Looked up from germline, CDR1 is KGHSH and CDR2 is LQKENI. This CDR3 has 14 residues. Deletions cut 3 bases from V and 0 bases from J, with 6 bases between. CDR3 DNA: TGTGCCAGCTCACCGGGGAGCTCTGGAAACACCATATATTTT. Its translation is CASSPGSSGNTIYF.

V is TRBV7-8 and J is TRBJ2-3; a possible D gene is TRBD1 (6 bases). Germline CDR1 is SGHVS and CDR2 is FQNEAQ. The CDR3 sequence is 16 residues long. Trimming cost V 0 bases and J 0 bases, with 10 bases left between them. This CDR3 reads CASSLAPGVSTDTQYF. The CDR3 nucleotides read TGTGCCAGCAGCTTAGCGCCAGGGGTTAGCACAGATACGCAGTATTTT.

The genes are TRBV5-4 and TRBJ1-6; 8 bases agree with TRBD1. The CDR3 runs to 15 residues. Germline CDR1 is SGHNT and CDR2 is YYREEE (reference sequence). The junction had 5 bases not matched to a gene; V was cut back by 4 bases and J by 5 bases. The CDR3 DNA is TGTGCCAGCAGCAGGACAGGGAGACATAATTCACCCCTCCACTTT. Translation: CASSRTGRHNSPLHF.